This is a list of T cell receptor beta chains from one sample in a study of OX40 agonist ivuxolimab in advanced cancers. This table comes from immunoSEQ multiplex PCR, and its TCRdb copy is limited to in-frame clones, with some not included. Altogether over 45,000 clones are present, around 88% being singletons, with the ten largest covering 13% to 15%. The specimen was CD4+ or CD8+ T cells sorted from blood, collected in a trial of the OX40 agonist ivuxolimab. The receptors derive from an adult with an advanced solid tumor such as melanoma, head and neck, liver or kidney cancer. CDR3s include the opening cysteine and the closing phenylalanine or tryptophan. A D gene is named only where the DNA matches it firmly. Clone size is not always given. Where it is, it says once, few, many or a class for expanded clones.

j_call,v_call,clone_size,d_call,cdr3_nt,cdr3_aa
TRBJ2-4,TRBV19,few,TRBD1,TGTGCCAGTACCATGGGACAGGCCATAGCCAAAAACATTCAGTACTTC,CASTMGQAIAKNIQYF
TRBJ2-5,TRBV7-9,few,NA,TGTGCCAGCAGCTCGTTAGGTTGGCAAGAGACCCAGTACTTC,CASSSLGWQETQYF
TRBJ2-2,TRBV7-3,NA,NA,TGTGCCAGCAGCCGACGAGGGATCGGGGAGCTGTTTTTT,CASSRRGIGELFF
TRBJ1-6,TRBV6-7,NA,NA,TGTGCCAGCAGTTACAAGTCCGGACAGCTCTATAATTCACCCCTCCACTTT,CASSYKSGQLYNSPLHF
TRBJ2-5,TRBV15,NA,NA,TGTGCCACCAGCAGAGATCGGGTTGCGGAGACCCAGTACTTC,CATSRDRVAETQYF
TRBJ2-7,TRBV2,NA,NA,TGTGCCAGCAGGGAGACCTACGAGCAGTACTTC,CASRETYEQYF
TRBJ2-7,TRBV19,few,TRBD1,TGTGCCAGTACCCTATCCGGGACAGGGAGGGACTTC,CASTLSGTGRDF
TRBJ2-1,TRBV14,NA,NA,TGTGCCAGCAGCCAAGCGCGGAATGAGCAGTTCTTC,CASSQARNEQFF
TRBJ2-1,TRBV6-4,NA,NA,TGTGCCAGCAGCCGGAGCGAGGCCGCGGTAAATGAGCAGTTCTTC,CASSRSEAAVNEQFF
TRBJ2-1,TRBV7-9,NA,NA,TGTGCCAGCAGCTGGGCTAGGACGAGCTACAATGAGCAGTTCTTC,CASSWARTSYNEQFF
TRBJ2-3,TRBV7-9,NA,NA,TGTGCCAGCAGCTCCAGGGGCGCCACAGATACGCAGTATTTT,CASSSRGATDTQYF
TRBJ1-1,TRBV18,NA,NA,TGTGCCAGCTCACCCTTAGGGGGGGTGAACACTGAAGCTTTCTTT,CASSPLGGVNTEAFF
TRBJ2-2,TRBV6-4,NA,TRBD2,TGTGCCAGCAGTGACGGGAGGGACACCGGGGAGCTGTTTTTT,CASSDGRDTGELFF
TRBJ2-5,TRBV5-1,NA,TRBD1,TGCGCCAGCAGCCCCGGGACAGGGGGTAGAGAGACCCAGTACTTC,CASSPGTGGRETQYF
TRBJ2-7,TRBV6-1,NA,NA,TGTGCCAGCAGTGGGCCAGGAGTCGAAACCTACGAGCAGTACTTC,CASSGPGVETYEQYF
TRBJ2-1,TRBV29-1,NA,NA,TGCAGCGGAGGGGGGAATGAGCAGTTCTTC,CSGGGNEQFF
TRBJ1-6,TRBV4-1,few,NA,TGCGCCAGCAGCCAAGAAGGCCTGGGGAATTCACCCCTCCACTTT,CASSQEGLGNSPLHF
TRBJ2-7,TRBV9,NA,TRBD1,TGTGCCAGCAGCGTGGGACAGGGGGCCTACGAGCAGTACTTC,CASSVGQGAYEQYF
TRBJ2-1,TRBV7-2,NA,NA,TGTGCCAGCAGCTTAGCGGTCGGGAGCTACAATGAGCAGTTCTTC,CASSLAVGSYNEQFF
TRBJ1-6,TRBV9,once,NA,TGTGCCAGCAGCGAGAGTAGCTCCTATAATTCACCCCTCCACTTT,CASSESSSYNSPLHF
TRBJ2-6,TRBV5-6,NA,TRBD1,TGTGCCAGCAGCTTGCCGGGACAGGGTATCTCTGGGGCCAACGTCCTGACTTTC,CASSLPGQGISGANVLTF
TRBJ2-1,TRBV2,once,NA,TGTGCCAGCAGATACTACAATGAGCAGTTCTTC,CASRYYNEQFF
TRBJ1-3,TRBV25-1,NA,NA,TGTGCCAGCAGACCCGGGCTCCGACTGCGGAGCTCTGGAAACACCATATATTTT,CASRPGLRLRSSGNTIYF
TRBJ1-2,TRBV5-8,NA,NA,TGTGCCAGCAGCTTGGCTACTGTCAGGGCCCATGGCTACACCTTC,CASSLATVRAHGYTF
TRBJ1-3,TRBV28,NA,NA,TGTGCCACAGTAGAAACACCCTCCCGGTCCGGAAACACCATATATTTT,CATVETPSRSGNTIYF
TRBJ2-7,TRBV28,NA,NA,TGTGCCAGCAGGAGAGGGACCTCCTACGAGCAGTACTTC,CASRRGTSYEQYF
TRBJ2-3,TRBV7-6,NA,NA,TGTGCCAGCAGCCCCCGGCCACGCACAGATACGCAGTATTTT,CASSPRPRTDTQYF
TRBJ2-1,TRBV7-9,NA,NA,TGTGCCAGCAGCTTCCTCCGGACTACCAATGAGCAGTTCTTC,CASSFLRTTNEQFF
TRBJ2-7,TRBV19,NA,TRBD1,TGTGCCAGTAGTCCCACAGGGGGATACGAGCAGTACTTC,CASSPTGGYEQYF
TRBJ2-1,TRBV27,NA,TRBD1,TGTGCCAGCAGTTTATTGGGCGGGACAGGGCCCTACAATGAGCAGTTCTTC,CASSLLGGTGPYNEQFF
TRBJ2-1,TRBV9,NA,TRBD1,TGTGCCAGCAGCCCCGGGACAGAGTACAATGAGCAGTTCTTC,CASSPGTEYNEQFF
TRBJ1-4,TRBV5-5,NA,TRBD1,TGTGCCAGCAGCTTGGAGGGACAGGGTACTAGGAAACTGTTTTTT,CASSLEGQGTRKLFF
TRBJ1-2,TRBV15,NA,TRBD1,TGTGCCACCAGCTCGGGTGGGACAGGGGCTAAAGGCTACACCTTC,CATSSGGTGAKGYTF
TRBJ2-7,TRBV5-7,once,TRBD2,TGTGCCAGCAGGGTCGCTGGGGGGGGACGGATCTCCTACGAGCAGTACTTC,CASRVAGGGRISYEQYF
TRBJ2-7,TRBV11-2,NA,TRBD2,TGTGCCAGCAGCTTTCAAGGACTAGTTCACGAGCAGTACTTC,CASSFQGLVHEQYF
TRBJ2-7,TRBV7-9,NA,NA,TGTGCCAGCAGCTTAGTGGTTGGCAGGGACTCCTACGAGCAGTACTTC,CASSLVVGRDSYEQYF
TRBJ2-5,TRBV11-2,once,NA,TGTGCCAGCAGGGGTGTAGCAGGGTATCAGGAGACCCAGTACTTC,CASRGVAGYQETQYF
TRBJ2-7,TRBV28,NA,TRBD1,TGTGCCAGCGAAGGGAACAGGGGGCGACCCTTCTACGAGCAGTACTTC,CASEGNRGRPFYEQYF
TRBJ2-2,TRBV5-1,NA,NA,TGCGCCAGCAGCTTGGGAGGGGTCACCGGGGAGCTGTTTTTT,CASSLGGVTGELFF
TRBJ1-2,TRBV27,NA,TRBD1,TGTGCCAGCCGACAGGGGGTGTACTATGGCTACACCTTC,CASRQGVYYGYTF
TRBJ1-1,TRBV28,NA,TRBD1,TGTGCCAGCGGACAGGGACCCAACACTGAAGCTTTCTTT,CASGQGPNTEAFF